This T cell receptor (beta chain) comes out of a study of neurological immune-mediated disorders. TCRdb fed the 5' RACE reads into MiXCR, producing one record per CDR3 protein. The sample has 66,000 or so distinct CDR3 sequences, 4.5% seen once. V shed 7 bases and J shed 6 bases, with 16 bases lying between them. The CDR3 totals 13 residues. Germline-derived CDR1 and CDR2 are SGHRS and YFSETQ. J is TRBJ1-1 and V is TRBV5-1; D remains unclear. Sequencing used PBMCs. The TCR was taken from a man aged 30-40 years with multiple sclerosis. The CDR3 nucleotides read TGCGCCAGCTGTAGAAAGGACTGCTCTGAAGCTTTCTTT. Amino acids: CASCRKDCSEAFF.